The entry below gives a single T cell receptor beta chain sequence along with its context. The data were taken from a study of neurological immune-mediated disorders. Each CDR3 protein is one row after TCRdb ran MiXCR on the 5' RACE reads. The sample includes 40,000 to 45,000 distinct CDR3 sequences, about 6.3% of them seen just once. This receptor was taken from a woman aged 40 to 55 in good health. Sequenced input: CD4+ T cells from blood.

CDR3 nucleotides: TGTGCCAGCAGTTGGGAGAGGGATCACACCGGGGAGCTGTTTTTT. Translating it yields CASSWERDHTGELFF. The chain combines TRBV6-2 or TRBV6-3 with TRBJ2-2; perhaps TRBD2 as D (5 bases). V was trimmed by 4 bases and J by 3 bases, leaving 12 bases between them. The CDR3 is made up of 15 amino acids. The germline CDR1 and CDR2 sequences are MNHEY and SVGEGT.